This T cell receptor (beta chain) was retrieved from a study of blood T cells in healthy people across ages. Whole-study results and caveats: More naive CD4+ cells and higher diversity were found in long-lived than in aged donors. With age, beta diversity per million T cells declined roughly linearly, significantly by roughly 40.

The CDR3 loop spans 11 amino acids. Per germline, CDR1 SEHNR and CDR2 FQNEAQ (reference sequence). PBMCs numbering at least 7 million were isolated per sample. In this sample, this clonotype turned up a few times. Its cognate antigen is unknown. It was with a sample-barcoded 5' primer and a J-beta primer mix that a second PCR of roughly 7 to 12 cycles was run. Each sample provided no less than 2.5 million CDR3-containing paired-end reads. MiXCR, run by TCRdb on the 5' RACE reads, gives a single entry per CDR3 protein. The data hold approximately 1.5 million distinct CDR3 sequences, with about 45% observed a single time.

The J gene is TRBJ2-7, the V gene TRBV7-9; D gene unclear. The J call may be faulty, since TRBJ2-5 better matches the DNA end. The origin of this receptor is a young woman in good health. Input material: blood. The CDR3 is CASSVGRTQYF. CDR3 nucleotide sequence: TGTGCCAGCAGCGTCGGAAGGACCCAGTACTTC.